Listed below are T cell receptor beta chains from one sample, sequenced in a study of identifying expanded T cells in peripheral blood. Using immunoSEQ multiplex PCR, the repertoire was profiled, and TCRdb retains in-frame clones only, with some absent. The sample includes about 100,000 clones, around 90% of them seen just once. Sequencing was carried out using blood. Receptor source: a person aged 18 to 70 in good health. CDR3s include the opening cysteine and the closing phenylalanine or tryptophan. D genes are given only for firm matches. Clone size is not always given. Where it is, it says once, few, many or a class for expanded clones.

>TRBD1|NA|TRBV11-3|TRBJ2-1
TGTGCCAGCAGACCGAAATCCGGGACAGGGAGCTCCTACAATGAGCAGTTCTTC
CASRPKSGTGSSYNEQFF
>TRBD1|once|TRBV19|TRBJ2-2
TGTGCCAGTAGTATCGAGAATTGGACAGGGAGGCCCGGGGAGCTGTTTTTT
CASSIENWTGRPGELFF
>NA|NA|TRBV7-9|TRBJ2-7
TGTGCCAGCACAACCATAGGCGAGCAGTACTTC
CASTTIGEQYF
>NA|once|TRBV10-3|TRBJ2-3
TGTGCCATCAGTGCCAGCGGAAGCACAGATACGCAGTATTTT
CAISASGSTDTQYF
>TRBD1|NA|TRBV12-5|TRBJ2-7
TGTGCTAGCAAGACAGGGGGTAACTCCTACGAGCAGTACTTC
CASKTGGNSYEQYF
>TRBD1|NA|TRBV7-2|TRBJ2-1
TGTGCCAGCAGCTCGGACAGGGGGCCCTACAATGAGCAGTTCTTC
CASSSDRGPYNEQFF
>NA|NA|TRBV29-1|TRBJ2-2
TGCAGCGCCGCGAACACCGGGGAGCTGTTTTTT
CSAANTGELFF
>NA|NA|TRBV9|TRBJ1-6
TGTGCCAGCAGCACCCAGACAGGAGATAATTCACCCCTCCACTTT
CASSTQTGDNSPLHF
>NA|NA|TRBV7-3|TRBJ1-1
TGTGCCAGCAGTGCAGGGGCTGAAGCTTTCTTT
CASSAGAEAFF
>NA|many|TRBV5-5|TRBJ1-1
TGTGCCAGCACCCTTGGCGCTGAAGCTTTCTTT
CASTLGAEAFF
>TRBD1|NA|TRBV5-1|TRBJ1-2
TGCGCCAGCAGCTCAAACCAGGGGGCGCGGGGCTATGGCTACACCTTC
CASSSNQGARGYGYTF
>NA|NA|TRBV15|TRBJ1-1
TGTGCCACCAGCAGACCAAGGAACACTGAAGCTTTCTTT
CATSRPRNTEAFF
>NA|NA|TRBV29-1|TRBJ1-2
TGCAGCGTTGTCGGAAGTACCACCCAAACCAACTATGGCTACACCTTC
CSVVGSTTQTNYGYTF
>NA|NA|TRBV10-3|TRBJ1-1
TGTGCCATCAGTCGGATCACGAACACTGAAGCTTTCTTT
CAISRITNTEAFF
>TRBD1|once|TRBV6-5|TRBJ2-7
TGTGCCAGCAGTTTACAGGGGAAGGAGCAGTACTTC
CASSLQGKEQYF
>NA|NA|TRBV14|TRBJ2-3
TGTGCCAGCAGTCTCCGCGAGGGGGGAGATACGCAGTATTTT
CASSLREGGDTQYF
>NA|once|TRBV13|TRBJ2-2
TGTGCCAGCAGCGTACAGAGCACCGGGGAGCTGTTTTTT
CASSVQSTGELFF
>TRBD2|NA|TRBV7-2|TRBJ2-5
TGTGCCAGCAGCCCCCTGAGAGCGGGGGGCCAAGAGACCCAGTACTTC
CASSPLRAGGQETQYF
>NA|NA|TRBV11-3|TRBJ2-2
TGTGCCAGCAGCTTAGATGCACGGGCTGCGAACACCGGGGAGCTGTTTTTT
CASSLDARAANTGELFF
>TRBD2|NA|TRBV10-3|TRBJ2-5
TGTGCCATCAGTGAGTCGATGGGGGGGATCCAAGAGACCCAGTACTTC
CAISESMGGIQETQYF
>NA|NA|TRBV7-4|TRBJ1-2
TGTGCCAGCAGCTTAGGCGGGGGTCCCTATGGCTACACCTTC
CASSLGGGPYGYTF
>TRBD2|NA|TRBV6-1|TRBJ2-7
TGTGCCAGCAGTGATCGCGGACTAGCGGGAATGTACGAGCAGTACTTC
CASSDRGLAGMYEQYF
>NA|NA|TRBV21-1|TRBJ2-1
TGTGCCAGCAGCACTAAGAGGACTACAGGGGAGTACAATGAGCAGTTCTTC
CASSTKRTTGEYNEQFF
>TRBD1|NA|TRBV15|TRBJ1-2
TGTGCCACCAGCAGAGGACGGGACAGGGGGGTCTATGGCTACACCTTC
CATSRGRDRGVYGYTF
>NA|NA|TRBV7-2|TRBJ2-5
TGTGCCAGCAGCTTGGGGGGCGGGGAGACCCAGTACTTC
CASSLGGGETQYF
>NA|NA|TRBV18|TRBJ2-4
TGTGCCAGCTCACCACGCAGGATGGGGGGCAAAGACATTCAGTACTTC
CASSPRRMGGKDIQYF
>NA|NA|TRBV10-3|TRBJ2-7
TGTGCCATCAGTCCACAGGGCCACCACTCCTACGAGCAGTACTTC
CAISPQGHHSYEQYF
>NA|NA|TRBV7-2|TRBJ2-2
TGTGCCAGCAGCTTAAGCCATTACACCGGGGAGCTGTTTTTT
CASSLSHYTGELFF
>TRBD2|NA|TRBV2|TRBJ2-1
TGTGCCAGCAGCCTACTAGCGGGAGTTGGGAATGAGCAGTTCTTC
CASSLLAGVGNEQFF
>TRBD2|NA|TRBV7-2|TRBJ2-1
TGTGCCAGCAGCTCTCCGGGACTAGTCCGACCGGAGCAGTTCTTC
CASSSPGLVRPEQFF
>NA|NA|TRBV27|TRBJ1-5
TGTGCCAGCAGTTTATTGAGGGGCGGAGGGCCCCAGCATTTT
CASSLLRGGGPQHF
>TRBD2|NA|TRBV4-2|TRBJ2-2
TGTGCCAGCAGGGGACTAGCGGGAGGGAACACCGGGGAGCTGTTTTTT
CASRGLAGGNTGELFF
>TRBD1|once|TRBV9|TRBJ1-2
TGTGCCAGCAGCCCAGGGACAGGGGGCGACGGAGTCTATGGCTACACCTTC
CASSPGTGGDGVYGYTF
>TRBD1|NA|TRBV6-1|TRBJ1-1
TGTGCCAGCAGCGCGGGGACAGGGATCACTGAAGCTTTCTTT
CASSAGTGITEAFF
>NA|NA|TRBV7-3|TRBJ2-1
TGTGCCAGCAGCTCCAGGGACGGTGTAGTGTTCTTC
CASSSRDGVVFF
>NA|NA|TRBV2|TRBJ2-5
TGTGCCAGCAGTGAAGCGCTTGGGGAGACCCAGTACTTC
CASSEALGETQYF
>NA|NA|TRBV6-1|TRBJ1-1
TGTGCCACCCGCCAGGGACATACTCTGAACACTGAAGCTTTCTTT
CATRQGHTLNTEAFF
>TRBD1|NA|TRBV2|TRBJ2-2
TGTGCCAGCAGTGAAGAGGGGGCGAAAACCGGGGAGCTGTTTTTT
CASSEEGAKTGELFF
>TRBD2|NA|TRBV6-1|TRBJ2-1
TGTGCCAGCAGCCGGGGGACTAGCGGATTCAATGAGCAGTTCTTC
CASSRGTSGFNEQFF
>NA|NA|TRBV12-5|TRBJ1-1
TGTGCTAGTGAAGGAGCAGGACGCTTCGGGAACACTGAAGCTTTCTTT
CASEGAGRFGNTEAFF
>NA|NA|TRBV7-8|TRBJ2-2
TGTGCCAGCAGCTCCCATGGCAGACCCCCCGGGGAGCTGTTTTTT
CASSSHGRPPGELFF
>TRBD1|few|TRBV18|TRBJ2-1
TGTGCCAGCTCCCGAACCGGGACAGAGTACAATGAGCAGTTCTTC
CASSRTGTEYNEQFF
>TRBD1|NA|TRBV4-1|TRBJ2-1
TGCGCCAGCAGCTATCGGACAGGCACTAACAATGAGCAGTTCTTC
CASSYRTGTNNEQFF
>NA|NA|TRBV27|TRBJ1-2
TGTGCCAGCAGCTCCCTCGGGAATGGCTACACCTTC
CASSSLGNGYTF
>NA|NA|TRBV7-9|TRBJ1-3
TGTGCCAGCAGCTTAGGTCCCAACTCTGGAAACACCATATATTTT
CASSLGPNSGNTIYF